The T cell receptor (beta chain) described here comes from a study of blood T cells in healthy people across ages. The authors ran a second PCR of roughly 6 to 12 cycles using a sample-barcoded 5' primer and a J-beta primer mix. TCRdb re-called the 5' RACE reads through MiXCR, storing one row per CDR3 protein. The sample yields around 1,900,000 distinct CDR3 sequences, around 40% seen once. With 6 bases clipped from V and 8 bases from J, the junction kept 7 bases outside the gene matches. CDR1 is SNHLY, CDR2 FYNNEI, per germline. The CDR3 is made up of 14 amino acids. This sequence originates from a human donor in good health. The sample comprised blood. The rearrangement joins TRBV2 to TRBJ1-4; 9 bases are shared with TRBD1. The CDR3: CASRSGTGLEKLFF. The CDR3 DNA follows: TGTGCCAGCAGATCCGGGACAGGGTTGGAAAAACTGTTTTTT.